These 5 T cell receptor beta chains originate from one sample sequenced in a study of T cell changes during pregnancy in multiple sclerosis. Here immunoSEQ multiplex PCR was the method, and the copy in TCRdb shows in-frame clones only, minus some. The sample holds around 56,000 clones, about nine tenths seen once. Sequenced material: CD4+ T cells from peripheral blood mononuclear cells, taken in the third trimester of pregnancy. The receptor source for this set is a female donor with multiple sclerosis, enrolled in a pregnancy study.

The chain recombines TRBV30 with TRBJ2-7, with TRBD2 matching over 11 bases. Germline V CDR1 and CDR2: GTSNPN, SVGIG (reference sequence). Trimming removed 2 bases from V and 7 bases from J; junction bases left unmatched: 16. The CDR3 is 17 amino acids. The CDR3 sequence is CAWSPGTSGLYLREQYF. CDR3 DNA sequence: TGTGCCTGGAGTCCCGGGACTAGCGGATTATACTTACGAGAGCAGTACTTC.

V is TRBV9 and J is TRBJ2-1, with D maybe TRBD2 (6 bases). In germline, CDR1 is SGDLS, CDR2 YYNGEE. There are 14 residues in the CDR3. CDR3: CASGRGPDPNEQFF. In DNA, the CDR3 is TGTGCGAGCGGGCGGGGCCCCGACCCTAATGAGCAGTTCTTC.

This chain joins TRBV6-1 and TRBJ1-5, with 9 bases aligning to TRBD1. Per germline, CDR1 MNHNS and CDR2 SASEGT. With V trimmed by 6 bases and J by 3 bases, 9 bases remained unmatched. This CDR3 has 16 amino acids. In DNA form, the CDR3 reads TGTGCCAGCAGCGAAAAAGGGGACAGGGACAATCAGCCCCAGCATTTT. Protein sequence: CASSEKGDRDNQPQHF.

In this sample, this clone turned up a few times. The junction departs from germline at one end; a sequencing error may be responsible. The chain carries TRBV18 and TRBJ1-2; D might be TRBD1 (6 bases). The CDR3 loop spans 16 amino acids. Germline loops: CDR1 KGHSH, CDR2 LQKENI. The CDR3 DNA reads TGTGCCAGTTCACCGGGGGACACAGCGGATCGGGCTGGCTACACCTTC. Translation: CASSPGDTADRAGYTF.

This rearrangement joins TRBV7-9 to TRBJ2-1; 8 bases align to TRBD1. V shed 6 bases, J shed 15 bases, and the junction held 13 bases outside the gene matches. The V gene's germline CDR1 is SEHNR and CDR2 FQNEAQ (reference sequence). The CDR3 has 13 amino acids. DNA of the CDR3: TGTGCCAGCAGTTCAACGGACAGGGTCGTAGGGTTCTTC. This gives the protein CASSSTDRVVGFF.